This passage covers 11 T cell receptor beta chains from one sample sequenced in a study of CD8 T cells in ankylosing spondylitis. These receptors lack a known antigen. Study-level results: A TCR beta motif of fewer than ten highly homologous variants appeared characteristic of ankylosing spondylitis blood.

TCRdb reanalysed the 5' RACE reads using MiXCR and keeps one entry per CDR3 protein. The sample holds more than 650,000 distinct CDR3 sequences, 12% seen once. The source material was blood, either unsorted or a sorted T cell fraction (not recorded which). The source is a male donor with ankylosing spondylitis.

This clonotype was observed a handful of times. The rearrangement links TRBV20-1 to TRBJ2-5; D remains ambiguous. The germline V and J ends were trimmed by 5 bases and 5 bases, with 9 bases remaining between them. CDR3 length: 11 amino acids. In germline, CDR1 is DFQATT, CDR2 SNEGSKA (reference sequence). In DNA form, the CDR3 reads TGCAGTGCTCCGACCTACGAGACCCAGTACTTC. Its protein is CSAPTYETQYF.

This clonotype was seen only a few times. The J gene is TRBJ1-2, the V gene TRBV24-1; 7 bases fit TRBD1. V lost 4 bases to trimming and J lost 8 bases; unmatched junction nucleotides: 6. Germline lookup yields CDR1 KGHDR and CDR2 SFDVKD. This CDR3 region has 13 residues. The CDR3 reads CATSDPGQLGYTF. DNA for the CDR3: TGTGCCACCAGTGACCCGGGACAGTTGGGCTACACCTTC.

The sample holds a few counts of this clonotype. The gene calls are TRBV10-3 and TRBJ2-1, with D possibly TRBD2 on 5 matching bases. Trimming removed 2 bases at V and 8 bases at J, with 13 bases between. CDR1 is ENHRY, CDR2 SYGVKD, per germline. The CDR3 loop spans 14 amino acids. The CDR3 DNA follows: TGTGCCATCAGTGAGAGAGCAGCGGCTGATGAGCAGTTCTTC. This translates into CAISERAAADEQFF.

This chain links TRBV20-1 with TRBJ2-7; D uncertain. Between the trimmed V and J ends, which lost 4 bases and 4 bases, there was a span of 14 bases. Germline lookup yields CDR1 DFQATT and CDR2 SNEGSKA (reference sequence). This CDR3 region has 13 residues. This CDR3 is CSATPAPSYEQYF. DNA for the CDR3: TGCAGTGCTACCCCCGCCCCCAGTTACGAGCAGTACTTC.

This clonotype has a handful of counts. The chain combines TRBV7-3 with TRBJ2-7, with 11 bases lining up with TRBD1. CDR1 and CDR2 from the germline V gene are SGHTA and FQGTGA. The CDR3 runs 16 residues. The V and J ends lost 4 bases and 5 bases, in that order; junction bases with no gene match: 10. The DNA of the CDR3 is TGTGCCAGCAGCTCTATCTTTGGACAGGGGGCTGACGAGCAGTACTTC. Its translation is CASSSIFGQGADEQYF.

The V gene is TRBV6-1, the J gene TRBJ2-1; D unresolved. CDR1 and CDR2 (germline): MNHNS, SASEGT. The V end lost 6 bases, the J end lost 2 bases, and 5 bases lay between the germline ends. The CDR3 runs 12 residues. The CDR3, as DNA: TGTGCCAGCAGACAGCCCTACAATGAGCAGTTCTTC. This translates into CASRQPYNEQFF.

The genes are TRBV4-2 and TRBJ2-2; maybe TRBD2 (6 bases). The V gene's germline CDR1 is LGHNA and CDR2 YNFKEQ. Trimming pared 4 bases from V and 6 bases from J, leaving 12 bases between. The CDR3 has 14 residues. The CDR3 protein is CASSRPRRAGELFF. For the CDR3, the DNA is TGTGCCAGCAGCCGACCTCGGAGGGCCGGGGAGCTGTTTTTT.

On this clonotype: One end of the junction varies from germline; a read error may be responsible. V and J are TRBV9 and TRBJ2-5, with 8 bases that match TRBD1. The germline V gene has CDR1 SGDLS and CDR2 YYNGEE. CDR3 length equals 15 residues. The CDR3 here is CASSVGQGGRETQYF. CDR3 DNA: TGTGCTAGCAGCGTAGGACAGGGAGGTCGGGAGACCCAGTACTTC.

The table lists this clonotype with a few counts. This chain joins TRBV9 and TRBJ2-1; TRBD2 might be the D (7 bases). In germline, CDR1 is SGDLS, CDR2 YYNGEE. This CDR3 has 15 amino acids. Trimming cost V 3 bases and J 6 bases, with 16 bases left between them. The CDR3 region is CASSEGGPNGNEQFF. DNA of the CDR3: TGTGCCAGCAGCGAGGGGGGGCCTAACGGCAATGAGCAGTTCTTC.

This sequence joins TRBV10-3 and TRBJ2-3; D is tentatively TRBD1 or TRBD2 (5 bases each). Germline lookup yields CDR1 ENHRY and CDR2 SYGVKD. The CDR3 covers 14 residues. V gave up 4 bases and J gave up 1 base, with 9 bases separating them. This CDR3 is CAISVQGGTDTQYF. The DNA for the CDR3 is TGTGCCATCAGTGTCCAGGGAGGCACAGATACGCAGTATTTT.

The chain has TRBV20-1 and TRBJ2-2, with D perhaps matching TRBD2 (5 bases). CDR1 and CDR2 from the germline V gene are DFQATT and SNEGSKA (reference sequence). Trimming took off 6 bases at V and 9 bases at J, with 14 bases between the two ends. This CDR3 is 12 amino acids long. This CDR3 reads CSANGLTRELFF. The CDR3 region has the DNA TGCAGTGCGAACGGACTGACGCGGGAGCTGTTTTTT.